Here is one T cell receptor beta chain with its context. Germline V gene lookup returns CDR1 MNHNS and CDR2 SASEGT. Trimming took 1 base from V and 0 from J, leaving 15 bases between them. The CDR3 sequence is 17 residues long. The table came from immunoSEQ multiplex PCR; TCRdb's copy has only in-frame clones and leaves some out. In the table there are about 380,000 clones, roughly 94% of which are singletons. This sample stems from a study of shared T cell receptors in the human thymus. Sequenced material: thymocytes. The chain couples TRBV6-1 to TRBJ1-2, with D maybe TRBD1 (5 bases). This clonotype originated in a human donor. This chain's CDR3 is CASSEVGREGSNYGYTF. Written as DNA, the CDR3 is TGTGCCAGCAGTGAAGTCGGCAGGGAGGGGTCTAACTATGGCTACACCTTC.